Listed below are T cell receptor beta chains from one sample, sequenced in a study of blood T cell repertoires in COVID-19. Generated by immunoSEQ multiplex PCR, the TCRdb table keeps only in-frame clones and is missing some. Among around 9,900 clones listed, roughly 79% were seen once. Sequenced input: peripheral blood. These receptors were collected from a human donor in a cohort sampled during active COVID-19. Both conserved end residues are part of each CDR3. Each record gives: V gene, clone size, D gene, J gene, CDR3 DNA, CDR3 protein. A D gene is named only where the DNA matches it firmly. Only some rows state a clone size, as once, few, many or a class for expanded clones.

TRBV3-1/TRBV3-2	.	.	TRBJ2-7	TGTGCCAGCAGCCAAGCCCCAGGGGTGGCAAACTACGAGCAGTACTTC	CASSQAPGVANYEQYF
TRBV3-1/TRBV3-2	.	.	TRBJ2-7	TGTGCCAGCAGCCAACAGGTAGGGGTGGGGGAGCAGTACTTC	CASSQQVGVGEQYF
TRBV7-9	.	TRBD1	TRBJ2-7	TGTGCCAGCAGCTCGCCACCCTCGTACAGGGGGTGGGACGAGCAGTACTTC	CASSSPPSYRGWDEQYF
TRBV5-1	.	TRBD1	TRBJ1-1	TGCGCCAGCAGCTTGGAGGGCAGGGGGCTCACTGAAGCTTTCTTT	CASSLEGRGLTEAFF
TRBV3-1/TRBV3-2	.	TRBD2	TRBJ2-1	TGTGCCAGCAGCCCGGGACTAGCGGGGGCCGAGCAGTTCTTC	CASSPGLAGAEQFF
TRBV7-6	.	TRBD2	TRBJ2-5	TGTGCCAGCAGCTTACTGGGGGGGATCCAAGAGACCCAGTACTTC	CASSLLGGIQETQYF
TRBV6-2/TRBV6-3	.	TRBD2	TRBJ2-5	TGTGCCAGCAGTTACTTAGCGGGGGGCCCAGAGACCCAGTACTTC	CASSYLAGGPETQYF
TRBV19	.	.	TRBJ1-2	TGTGCCAGTAGTATCAACATTGGGGCAGGGTCCCTTGGCTACACCTTC	CASSINIGAGSLGYTF
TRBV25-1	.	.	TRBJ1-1	TGTGCCAGCAGGAAAGGGGGGGTGGCCGCTTTCTTT	CASRKGGVAAFF
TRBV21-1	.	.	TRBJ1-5	TGTGCCAGCAGCGAGCCGCCAAGGTGGGGGGATTTAAATCAGCCCCAGCATTTT	CASSEPPRWGDLNQPQHF
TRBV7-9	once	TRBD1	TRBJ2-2	TGTGCCAGCAGTCAAAACCTGGACAGGGGTGAACTGTTTTTT	CASSQNLDRGELFF